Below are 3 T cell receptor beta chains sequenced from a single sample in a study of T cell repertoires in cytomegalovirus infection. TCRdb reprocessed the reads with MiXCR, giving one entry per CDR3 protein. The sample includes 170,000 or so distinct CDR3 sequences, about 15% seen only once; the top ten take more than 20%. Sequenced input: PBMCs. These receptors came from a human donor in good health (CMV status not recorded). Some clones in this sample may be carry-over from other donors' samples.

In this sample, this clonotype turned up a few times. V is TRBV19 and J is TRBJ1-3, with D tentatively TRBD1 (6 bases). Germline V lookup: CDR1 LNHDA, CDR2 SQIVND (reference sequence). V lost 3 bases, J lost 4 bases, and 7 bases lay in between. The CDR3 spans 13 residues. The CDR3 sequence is CASSIGGGNTIYF. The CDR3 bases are TGTGCCAGTAGTATTGGGGGCGGAAACACCATATATTTT.

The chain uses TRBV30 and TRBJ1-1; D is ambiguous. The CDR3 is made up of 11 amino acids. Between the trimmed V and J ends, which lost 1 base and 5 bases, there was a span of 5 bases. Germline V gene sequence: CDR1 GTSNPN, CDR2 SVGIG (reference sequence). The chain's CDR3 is CAWSGKTEAFF. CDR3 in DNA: TGTGCCTGGAGTGGAAAGACTGAAGCTTTCTTT.

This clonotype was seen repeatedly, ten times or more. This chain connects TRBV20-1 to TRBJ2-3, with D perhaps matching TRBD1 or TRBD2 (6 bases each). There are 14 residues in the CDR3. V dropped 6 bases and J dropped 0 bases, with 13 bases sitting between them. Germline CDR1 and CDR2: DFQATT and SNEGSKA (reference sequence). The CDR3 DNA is TGCAGTGCCCCCAGGGGACTCAGCACAGATACGCAGTATTTT. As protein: CSAPRGLSTDTQYF.